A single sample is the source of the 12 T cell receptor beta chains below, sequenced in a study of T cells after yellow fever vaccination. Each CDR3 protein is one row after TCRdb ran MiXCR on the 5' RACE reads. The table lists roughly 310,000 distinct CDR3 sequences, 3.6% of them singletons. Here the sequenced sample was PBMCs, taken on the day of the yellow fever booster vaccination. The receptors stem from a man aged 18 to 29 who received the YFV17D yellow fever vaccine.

For the CDR3, the DNA is TGTGCCAGTAGCCTTTCGAGTCAGAATTCACCCCTCCACTTT. This translates into CASSLSSQNSPLHF. The chain uses TRBV19 and TRBJ1-6; D remains unclear. Trimming removed 6 bases at V and 7 bases at J, with 13 bases between. Looked up from germline, CDR1 is LNHDA and CDR2 is SQIVND (reference sequence). The CDR3 spans 14 residues.

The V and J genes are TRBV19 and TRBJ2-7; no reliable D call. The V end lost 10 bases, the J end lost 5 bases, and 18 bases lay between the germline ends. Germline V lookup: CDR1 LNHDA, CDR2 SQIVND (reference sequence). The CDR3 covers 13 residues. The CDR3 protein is CATSGFRHNEQYF. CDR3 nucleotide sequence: TGTGCCACCTCGGGTTTTCGCCATAACGAGCAGTACTTC.

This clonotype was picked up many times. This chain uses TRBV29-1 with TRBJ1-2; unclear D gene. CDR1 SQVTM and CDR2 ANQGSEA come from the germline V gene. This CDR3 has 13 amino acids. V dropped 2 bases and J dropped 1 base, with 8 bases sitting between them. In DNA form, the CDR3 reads TGCAGCGTTGAATACGTCAGTAACTATGGCTACACCTTC. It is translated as CSVEYVSNYGYTF. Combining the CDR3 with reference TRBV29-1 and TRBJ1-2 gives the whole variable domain SAVISQKPSRDICQRGTSLTIQCQVDSQVTMMFWYRQQPGQSLTLIATANQGSEATYESGFVIDKFPISRPNLTFSTLTVSNMSPEDSSIYLCSVEYVSNYGYTFGSGTRLTVV.

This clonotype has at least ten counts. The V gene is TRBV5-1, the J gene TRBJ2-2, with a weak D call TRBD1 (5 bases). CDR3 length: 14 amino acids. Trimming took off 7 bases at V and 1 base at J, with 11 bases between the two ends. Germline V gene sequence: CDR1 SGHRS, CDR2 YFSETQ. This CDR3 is CASRQKLNTGELFF. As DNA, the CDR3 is TGCGCCAGCCGACAGAAATTGAACACCGGGGAGCTGTTTTTT.

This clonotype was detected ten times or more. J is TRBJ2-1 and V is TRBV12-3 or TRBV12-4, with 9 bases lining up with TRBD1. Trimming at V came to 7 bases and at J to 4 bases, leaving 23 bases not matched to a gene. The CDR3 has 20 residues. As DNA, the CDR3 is TGTGCCAGCACCATCTCTCCGGGACAGGGAGATGGTTACGCATACAATGAGCAGTTCTTC. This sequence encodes CASTISPGQGDGYAYNEQFF.

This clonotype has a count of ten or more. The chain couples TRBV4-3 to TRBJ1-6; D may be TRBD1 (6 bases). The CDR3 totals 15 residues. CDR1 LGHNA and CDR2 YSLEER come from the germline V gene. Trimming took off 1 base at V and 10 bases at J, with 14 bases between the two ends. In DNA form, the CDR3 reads TGCGCCAGCAGCCAAGGGGGGGCTCGGCCATCACCCCTCCACTTT. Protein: CASSQGGARPSPLHF.

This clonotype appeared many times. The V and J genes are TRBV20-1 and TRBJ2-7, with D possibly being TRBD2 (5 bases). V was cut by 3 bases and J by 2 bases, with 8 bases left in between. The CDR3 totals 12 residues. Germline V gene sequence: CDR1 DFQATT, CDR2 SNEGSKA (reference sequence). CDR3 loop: CSASREAYEQYF. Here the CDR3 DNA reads TGCAGTGCTAGCCGGGAAGCCTACGAGCAGTACTTC.

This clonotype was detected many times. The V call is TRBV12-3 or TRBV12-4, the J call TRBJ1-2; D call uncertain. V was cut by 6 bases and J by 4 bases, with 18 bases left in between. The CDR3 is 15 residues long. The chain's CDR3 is CASSRGAYGFYGYTF. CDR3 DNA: TGTGCCAGCAGCCGTGGCGCCTATGGTTTCTATGGCTACACCTTC.

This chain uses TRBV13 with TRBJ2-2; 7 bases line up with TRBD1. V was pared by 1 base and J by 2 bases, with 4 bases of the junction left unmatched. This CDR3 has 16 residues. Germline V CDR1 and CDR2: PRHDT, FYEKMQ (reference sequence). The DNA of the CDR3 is TGTGCCAGCAGCTTAGAGGCAGGGGGAAACACCGGGGAGCTGTTTTTT. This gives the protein CASSLEAGGNTGELFF.

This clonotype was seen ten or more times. Written as DNA, the CDR3 is TGTGCCAGCAGTGGTGCAATCCAAGAGACCCAGTACTTC. It encodes CASSGAIQETQYF. The chain combines TRBV25-1 with TRBJ2-5; D is unresolved. Germline loops: CDR1 MGHDK, CDR2 SYGVNS. V lost 4 bases, J lost 1 base, and 7 bases lay in between. CDR3 length: 13 amino acids. Full variable domain (missing parts from reference TRBV25-1 and TRBJ2-5): EADIYQTPRYLVIGTGKKITLECSQTMGHDKMYWYQQDPGMELHLIHYSYGVNSTEKGDLSSESTVSRIRTEHFPLTLESARPSHTSQYLCASSGAIQETQYFGPGTRLLVL.

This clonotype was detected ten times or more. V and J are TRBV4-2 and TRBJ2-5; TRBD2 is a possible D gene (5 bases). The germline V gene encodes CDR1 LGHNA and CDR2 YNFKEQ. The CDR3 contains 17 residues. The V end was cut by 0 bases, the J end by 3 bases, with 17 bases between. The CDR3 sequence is CASSQEVGRGTKETQYF. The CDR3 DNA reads TGTGCCAGCAGCCAAGAAGTCGGCCGGGGTACCAAAGAGACCCAGTACTTC.

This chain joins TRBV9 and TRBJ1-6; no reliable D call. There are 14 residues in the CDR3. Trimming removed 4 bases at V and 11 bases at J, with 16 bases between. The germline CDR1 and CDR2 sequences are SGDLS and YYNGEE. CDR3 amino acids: CASSPKLALPPLHF. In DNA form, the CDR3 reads TGTGCCAGCAGCCCGAAGCTGGCGCTCCCACCCCTCCACTTT.